The present T cell receptor beta chain was sequenced within a study of blood T cell repertoires in COVID-19 (dated by TCRdb to 2018 to 2021). Regarding the study in general: Samples from collaborators originated in the United States, Italy and Spain and spanned both the acute and convalescent phases of COVID-19. The material from the prospective study consisted of cDNA or gDNA derived from T cells, B-cell-depleted T cells, or PBMCs. Subjects who had been exposed to COVID-19, were actively infected with it, or had recovered from it provided the deeply sampled blood TCRbeta repertoires that made up the dataset. Samples were obtained from the ongoing ImmuneRACE study (first 160 participants) and from 1,254 subjects provided by 6 global collaborators. The sample metadata nearly always contained a de-identified subject ID, COVID-19 status, age in years and sex. Where available, HLA class I and class II types were taken from metadata supplied by the sample provider and were not determined by assay-based typing. The repertoires were released in a freely available public database intended as a resource for research on the immune response to SARS-CoV-2. Broader findings and caveats from the paper: The amount of clinical and demographic metadata varied by source and participant and was provided uncurated.

This clone appeared a few times. No antigen is known for it. Base qualities are not recorded, but no much larger clone differs from it by a single base. The collaborating institutions used their own protocols to collect whole blood in K2EDTA tubes. Collaborator samples were shipped for TCRbeta analysis as frozen whole blood, isolated PBMCs, or DNA extracted from either sample type. The CDR3 has 15 amino acids, counting the end cysteine and phenylalanine. The only DNA kept is the CDR3, 45 bases in frame from the first base. A distance of 16 bases separates the germline ends of V and J, which lose 5 bases and 5 bases respectively. CDR1 and CDR2 were assigned from the germline V gene (reference sequence) as SEHNR and FQNEAQ. TCRbeta CDR3 regions were amplified from genomic DNA by means of the immunoSEQ Assay, a bias-controlled multiplex PCR. On the study's bioinformatics: Nucleated cell counts per sample were estimated from amplification of reference gene primers within the assay. To quantify the absolute abundance of each unique TCRbeta CDR3 rearrangement, sequence reads were collapsed and filtered. For each sample, productive Simpson clonality was calculated as the square root of Simpson's diversity index across productive rearrangements. The table comes from immuneACCESS by way of TCRdb, which keeps in-frame sequences with V and J called. Part of the clones is missing from these tables; in studies checked, under half for an unresolved V gene and the rest for unknown reasons. Clone size and the V and J calls come from that table; the DNA yielded D and trimming. Within this sample are under 100,000 clones, with just under 85% of them counted one time only. The ten largest account for nearly 3.5% of the sample.

The chain is encoded by TRBV7-9 joined to TRBJ2-1; the D segment cannot be called with confidence. Sequenced sample: peripheral blood. This clonotype was sampled from a man aged 45-60 years with acute or convalescent COVID-19. Here the CDR3 is given as CASSRGQRLDNEQFF. The nucleotides are TGTGCCAGCAGCCGCGGTCAGCGTCTGGACAATGAGCAGTTCTTC.